In its sample, the clone carrying this TCR beta chain was seen a few times. What it binds is unknown. Germline assignment: CDR1 MNHNS and CDR2 SASEGT. The CDR3 totals 14 residues. Trimming removed 6 bases from V and 4 bases from J, with 15 bases in between. Recently diagnosed hyperthyroidism of less than 2 months' duration affected patients aged 18 to 65. Authors of the study amplified TCR beta CDR3 regions from RNA transcripts. HTBI primers were employed in a first-round RT-PCR of the TCR CDR3. TCRdb called the multiplex PCR reads again in MiXCR, with one record for every CDR3 protein. The table has some 350,000 distinct CDR3 sequences, 20% to 30% seen once. These data come from a study of T cells in Graves' hyperthyroidism and ophthalmopathy. General study findings and limits: With a median lead of approximately six months before onset, the model predicted ophthalmopathy. The majority of expanded thyroid clonotypes above 0.001 also appeared in blood.

This sequence joins TRBV6-1 and TRBJ2-5; D possibly corresponds to TRBD1 (5 bases). The TCR comes from a man in his forties or fifties with Graves' hyperthyroidism. Sequenced input: blood. For the CDR3, the DNA is TGTGCCAGCAGCGAGCAAGCAGGGCGAGAGACCCAGTACTTC. It specifies CASSEQAGRETQYF.